This TCR beta chain comes out of a study of T cell repertoires in cytomegalovirus infection. Study-level points and caveats: Identification of carriers of CMV plus the relevant HLA was performed using cumulative public TCR beta family frequency.

The germline CDR1 and CDR2 sequences are LGHDT and YNNKEL (reference sequence). Between the trimmed V and J ends, which lost 1 base and 1 base, there was a span of 5 bases. The CDR3 covers 14 residues. TCRdb recomputed calls from the reads with MiXCR, one row per CDR3 protein. The sample lists about a million distinct CDR3 sequences, approximately 30% occurring once. Notes on this clonotype: Its antigen is as yet unknown.

The chain employs TRBV3-1 and TRBJ2-1, with D unclear. This sequence originates from a human donor in good health (CMV status not recorded). Some clones in this sample may be carry-over from other donors' samples. This material consisted of cultured CD8+ T cells from PBMCs, taken from culture after CMV antigen stimulation. In nucleotides, the CDR3 is TGTGCCAGCAGCCAAGTCGAATCCTACAATGAGCAGTTCTTC. This codes for CASSQVESYNEQFF.